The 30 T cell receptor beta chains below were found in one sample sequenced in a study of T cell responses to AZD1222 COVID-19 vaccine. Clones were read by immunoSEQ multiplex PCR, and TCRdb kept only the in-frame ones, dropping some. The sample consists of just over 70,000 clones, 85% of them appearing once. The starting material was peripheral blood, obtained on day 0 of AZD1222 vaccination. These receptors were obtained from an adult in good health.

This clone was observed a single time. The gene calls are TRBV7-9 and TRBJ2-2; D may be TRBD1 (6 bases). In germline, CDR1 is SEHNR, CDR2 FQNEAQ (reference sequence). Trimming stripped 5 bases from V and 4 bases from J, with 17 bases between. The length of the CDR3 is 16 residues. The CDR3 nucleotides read TGTGCCAGCAGCCAACAGGGCCTTCGGGGCACCGGGGAGCTGTTTTTT. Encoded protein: CASSQQGLRGTGELFF. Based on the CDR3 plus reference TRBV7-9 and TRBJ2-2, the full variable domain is DTGVSQNPRHKITKRGQNVTFRCDPISEHNRLYWYRQTLGQGPEFLTYFQNEAQLEKSRLLSDRFSAERPKGSFSTLEIQRTEQGDSAMYLCASSQQGLRGTGELFFGEGSRLTVL.

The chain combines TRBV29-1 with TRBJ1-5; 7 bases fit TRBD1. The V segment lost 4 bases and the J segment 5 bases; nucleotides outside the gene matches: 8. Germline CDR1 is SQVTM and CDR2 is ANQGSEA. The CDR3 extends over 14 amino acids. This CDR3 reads CSVGQGDGYQPQHF. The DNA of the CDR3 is TGCAGCGTTGGCCAGGGGGACGGCTATCAGCCCCAGCATTTT.

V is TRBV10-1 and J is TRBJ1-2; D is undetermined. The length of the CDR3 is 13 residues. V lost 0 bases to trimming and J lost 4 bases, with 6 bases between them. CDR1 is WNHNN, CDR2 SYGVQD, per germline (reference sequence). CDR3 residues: CASSESGGYGYTF. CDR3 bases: TGCGCCAGCAGTGAGTCGGGCGGCTATGGCTACACCTTC.

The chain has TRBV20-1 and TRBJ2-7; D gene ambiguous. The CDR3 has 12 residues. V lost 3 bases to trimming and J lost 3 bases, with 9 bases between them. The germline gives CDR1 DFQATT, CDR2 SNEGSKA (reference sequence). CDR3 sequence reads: CSASLGDYEQYF. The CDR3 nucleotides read TGCAGTGCTAGTCTTGGGGACTACGAGCAGTACTTC.

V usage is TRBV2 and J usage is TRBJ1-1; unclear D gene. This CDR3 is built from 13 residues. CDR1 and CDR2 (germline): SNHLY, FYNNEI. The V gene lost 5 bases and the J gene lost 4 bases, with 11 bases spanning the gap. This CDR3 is CASSKDGATEAFF. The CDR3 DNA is TGTGCCAGCAGTAAGGACGGAGCCACTGAAGCTTTCTTT.

The CDR3 sequence is CASSLVGDEAFF. The CDR3 nucleotides read TGTGCCAGCAGCTTAGTGGGCGACGAAGCTTTCTTT. The V and J genes are TRBV7-2 and TRBJ1-1; D not resolved. Trimming left V 1 base short and J 8 bases short, with 8 bases between. The CDR3 spans 12 residues. Germline V CDR1 and CDR2: SGHTA, FQGNSA. Full variable domain (remainder filled in from reference TRBV7-2 and TRBJ1-1): GAGVSQSPSNKVTEKGKDVELRCDPISGHTALYWYRQSLGQGLEFLIYFQGNSAPDKSGLPSDRFSAERTGGSVSTLTIQRTQQEDSAVYLCASSLVGDEAFFGQGTRLTVV.

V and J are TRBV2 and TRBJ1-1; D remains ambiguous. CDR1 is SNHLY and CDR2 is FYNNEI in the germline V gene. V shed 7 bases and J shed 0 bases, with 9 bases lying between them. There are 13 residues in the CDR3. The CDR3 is CASKSTMNTEAFF. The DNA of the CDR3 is TGTGCCAGCAAGTCAACTATGAACACTGAAGCTTTCTTT.

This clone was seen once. CDR3 loop: CASSQEAPQSSGNTIYF. The DNA for the CDR3 is TGCGCCAGCAGCCAAGAAGCCCCCCAAAGCTCTGGAAACACCATATATTTT. This rearrangement joins TRBV4-1 to TRBJ1-3, with D uncertain. Germline lookup yields CDR1 MGHRA and CDR2 YSYEKL. The CDR3 contains 17 residues. Trimming cost V 0 bases and J 0 bases, with 12 bases left between them.

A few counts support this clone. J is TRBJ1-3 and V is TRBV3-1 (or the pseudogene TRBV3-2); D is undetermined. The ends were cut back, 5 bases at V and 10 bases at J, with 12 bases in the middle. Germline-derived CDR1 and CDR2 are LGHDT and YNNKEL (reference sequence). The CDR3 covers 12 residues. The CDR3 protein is CASSRQSETIYF. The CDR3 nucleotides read TGTGCCAGCAGCAGGCAGAGCGAAACCATATATTTT.

The CDR3 nucleotides read TGCGCCAGCAGCCACGGGGGGCTACCAGATACGCAGTATTTT. It yields the protein CASSHGGLPDTQYF. V usage is TRBV5-1 and J usage is TRBJ2-3; tentative D call: TRBD2 (7 bases). Germline CDR1 and CDR2: SGHRS and YFSETQ. The V end was cut by 4 bases, the J end by 4 bases, with 13 bases between. CDR3 length: 14 amino acids.

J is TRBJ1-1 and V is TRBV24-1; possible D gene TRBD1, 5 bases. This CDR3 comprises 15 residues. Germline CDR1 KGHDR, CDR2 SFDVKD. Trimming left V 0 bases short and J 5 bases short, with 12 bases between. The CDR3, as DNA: TGTGCCACCAGTGATTTGCGGGCAGGGTGGACTGAAGCTTTCTTT. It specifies CATSDLRAGWTEAFF.

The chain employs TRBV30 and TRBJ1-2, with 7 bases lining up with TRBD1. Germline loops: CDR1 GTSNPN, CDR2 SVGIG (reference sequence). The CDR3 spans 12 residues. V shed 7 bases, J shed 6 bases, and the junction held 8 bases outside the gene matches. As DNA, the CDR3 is TGTGCCTTTGACAGGGAAGGTGATGGCTACACCTTC. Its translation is CAFDREGDGYTF.

This CDR3 reads CASSLESGGSYSNQPQHF. CDR3 DNA: TGTGCCAGCAGCTTAGAGTCAGGGGGGTCATATAGCAATCAGCCCCAGCATTTT. The chain couples TRBV7-9 to TRBJ1-5, with 7 nucleotides matching TRBD1. The V and J ends lost 1 base and 0 bases, in that order; junction bases with no gene match: 9. From germline, CDR1 is SEHNR and CDR2 FQNEAQ (reference sequence). The CDR3 runs 18 residues.

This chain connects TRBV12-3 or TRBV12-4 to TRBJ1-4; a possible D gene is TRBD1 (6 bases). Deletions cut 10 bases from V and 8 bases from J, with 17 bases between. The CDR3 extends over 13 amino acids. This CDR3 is CATSLGAIEKLFF. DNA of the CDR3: TGTGCCACCTCGCTGGGGGCTATCGAAAAACTGTTTTTT.

The CDR3 sequence: CASSPGTVNEKLFF. The CDR3 DNA reads TGTGCCAGCAGCCCCGGGACGGTTAATGAAAAACTGTTTTTT. This rearrangement joins TRBV11-2 to TRBJ1-4; D possibly corresponds to TRBD1 (5 bases). The CDR3 runs 14 residues. V was pared by 5 bases and J by 4 bases, with 11 bases between. Germline assignment: CDR1 SGHAT and CDR2 FQNNGV. Full variable domain (outside the CDR3, taken from reference TRBV11-2 and TRBJ1-4): EAGVAQSPRYKIIEKRQSVAFWCNPISGHATLYWYQQILGQGPKLLIQFQNNGVVDDSQLPKDRFSAERLKGVDSTLKIQPAKLEDSAVYLCASSPGTVNEKLFFGSGTQLSVL.

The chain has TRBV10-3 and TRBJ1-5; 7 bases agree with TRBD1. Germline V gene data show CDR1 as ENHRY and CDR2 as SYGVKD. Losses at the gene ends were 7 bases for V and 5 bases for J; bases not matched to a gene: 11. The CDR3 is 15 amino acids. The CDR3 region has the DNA TGTGCCATCAAAGGGGGCGGGACGGAGGATCAGCCCCAGCATTTT. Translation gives CAIKGGGTEDQPQHF.

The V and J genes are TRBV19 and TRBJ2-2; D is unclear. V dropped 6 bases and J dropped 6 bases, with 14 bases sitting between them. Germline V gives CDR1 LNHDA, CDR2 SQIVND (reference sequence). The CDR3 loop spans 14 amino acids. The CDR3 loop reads CASRHLEESGELFF. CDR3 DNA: TGTGCCAGTAGGCACCTCGAGGAATCCGGGGAGCTGTTTTTT.

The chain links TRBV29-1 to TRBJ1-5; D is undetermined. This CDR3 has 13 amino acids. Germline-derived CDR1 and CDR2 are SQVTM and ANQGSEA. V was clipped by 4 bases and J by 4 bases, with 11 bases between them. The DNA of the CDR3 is TGCAGCGTTGGGCAGGACCAAAATCAGCCCCAGCATTTT. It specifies CSVGQDQNQPQHF.

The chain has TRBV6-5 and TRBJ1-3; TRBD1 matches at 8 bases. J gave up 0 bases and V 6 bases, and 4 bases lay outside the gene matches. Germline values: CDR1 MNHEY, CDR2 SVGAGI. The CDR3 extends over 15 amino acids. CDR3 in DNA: TGTGCCAGCAGCAGGACAGGGCGCTCTGGAAACACCATATATTTT. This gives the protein CASSRTGRSGNTIYF.

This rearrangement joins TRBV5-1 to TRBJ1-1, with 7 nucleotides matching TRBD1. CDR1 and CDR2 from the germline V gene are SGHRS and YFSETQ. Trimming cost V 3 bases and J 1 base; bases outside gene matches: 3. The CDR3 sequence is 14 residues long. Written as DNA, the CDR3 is TGCGCCAGCAGCTCTCGACAGGGGAACACTGAAGCTTTCTTT. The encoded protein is CASSSRQGNTEAFF.

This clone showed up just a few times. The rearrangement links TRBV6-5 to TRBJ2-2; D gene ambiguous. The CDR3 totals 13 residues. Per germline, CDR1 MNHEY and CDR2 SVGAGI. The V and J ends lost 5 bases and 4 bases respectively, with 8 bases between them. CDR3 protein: CASSSLGTGELFF. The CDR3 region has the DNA TGTGCCAGCAGTAGCCTGGGCACCGGGGAGCTGTTTTTT.

The CDR3 loop reads CASNLLGTGELFF. The CDR3 region has the DNA TGCGCCAGCAATCTGTTGGGGACCGGGGAGCTGTTTTTT. The chain has TRBV5-1 and TRBJ2-2; D call uncertain. CDR3 length equals 13 residues. CDR1 and CDR2 (germline): SGHRS, YFSETQ. V was trimmed by 6 bases and J by 5 bases, leaving 11 bases between them.

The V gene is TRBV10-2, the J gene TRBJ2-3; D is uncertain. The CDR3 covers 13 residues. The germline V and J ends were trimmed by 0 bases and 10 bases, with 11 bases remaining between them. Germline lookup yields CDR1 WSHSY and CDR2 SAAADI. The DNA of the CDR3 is TGCGCCAGCAGTGAGTCGTCATCCTTTCCGCAGTATTTT. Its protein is CASSESSSFPQYF.

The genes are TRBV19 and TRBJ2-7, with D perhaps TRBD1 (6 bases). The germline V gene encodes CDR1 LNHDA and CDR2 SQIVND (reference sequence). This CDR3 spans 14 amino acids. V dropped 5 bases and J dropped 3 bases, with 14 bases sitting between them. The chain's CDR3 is CASSAQGTIYEQYF. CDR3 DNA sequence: TGTGCCAGTAGTGCACAGGGTACGATCTACGAGCAGTACTTC.

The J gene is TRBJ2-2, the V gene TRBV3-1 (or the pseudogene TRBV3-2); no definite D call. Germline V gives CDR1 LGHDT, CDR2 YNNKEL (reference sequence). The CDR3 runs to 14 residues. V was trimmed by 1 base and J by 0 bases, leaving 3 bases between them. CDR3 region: CASSQVPNTGELFF. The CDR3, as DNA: TGTGCCAGCAGCCAAGTGCCGAACACCGGGGAGCTGTTTTTT.

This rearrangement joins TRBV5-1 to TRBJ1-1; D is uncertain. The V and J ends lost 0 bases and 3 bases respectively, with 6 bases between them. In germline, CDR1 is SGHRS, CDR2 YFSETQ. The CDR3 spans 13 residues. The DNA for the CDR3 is TGCGCCAGCAGCTTGGGCCCGGACACTGAAGCTTTCTTT. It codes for CASSLGPDTEAFF.

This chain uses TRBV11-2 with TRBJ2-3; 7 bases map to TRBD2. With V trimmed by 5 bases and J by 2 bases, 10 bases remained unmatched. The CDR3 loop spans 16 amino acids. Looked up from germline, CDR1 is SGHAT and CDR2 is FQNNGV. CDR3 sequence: CASSHSGRANTDTQYF. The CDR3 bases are TGTGCCAGCAGCCACTCGGGGAGGGCTAACACAGATACGCAGTATTTT.

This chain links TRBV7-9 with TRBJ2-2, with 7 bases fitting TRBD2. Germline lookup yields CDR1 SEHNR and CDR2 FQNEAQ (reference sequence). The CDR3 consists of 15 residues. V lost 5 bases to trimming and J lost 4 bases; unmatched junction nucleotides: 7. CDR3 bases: TGTGCCAGCAGCCGCGTGGGGGGGAGCACCGGGGAGCTGTTTTTT. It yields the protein CASSRVGGSTGELFF.

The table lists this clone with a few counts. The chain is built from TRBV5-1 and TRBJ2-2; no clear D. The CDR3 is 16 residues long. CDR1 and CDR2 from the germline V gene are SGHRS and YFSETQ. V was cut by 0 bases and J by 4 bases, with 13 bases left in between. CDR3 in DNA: TGCGCCAGCAGCTTGGCCGGAACAGCTTTCACCGGGGAGCTGTTTTTT. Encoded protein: CASSLAGTAFTGELFF.

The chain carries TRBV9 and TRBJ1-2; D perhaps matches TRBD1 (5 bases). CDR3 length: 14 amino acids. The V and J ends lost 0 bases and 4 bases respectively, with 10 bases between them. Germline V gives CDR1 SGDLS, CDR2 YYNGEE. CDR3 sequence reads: CASSVGQGPYGYTF. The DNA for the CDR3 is TGTGCCAGCAGCGTAGGTCAGGGCCCCTATGGCTACACCTTC.